The rows below give T cell receptor beta chains drawn from one sample of a study of regulatory T cells in long-lasting Graves disease. TCRdb fed the multiplex PCR reads into MiXCR, producing one record per CDR3 protein. The sample holds over 650,000 distinct CDR3 sequences; 30% are singletons and the top ten take about two fifths. Specimen: peripheral blood mononuclear cells (PBMCs), collected when the disease was refractory, from a patient treated with antithyroid drugs. The receptors here all came from a female donor with Graves disease. CDR3s include the opening cysteine and the closing phenylalanine or tryptophan. Each record gives: clone size, J gene, V gene, D gene, CDR3 protein, CDR3 DNA. A D gene is named only where the DNA matches it firmly. Clone size is shown for a subset of rows, as once, few, many or a class of expanded clone.

clone_size: NA; j_call: TRBJ2-7; v_call: TRBV13; d_call: NA; cdr3_aa: CASSLGGKQGYEQYF; cdr3_nt: TGTGCCAGCAGCTTGGGGGGAAAACAGGGGTACGAGCAGTACTTC
clone_size: NA; j_call: TRBJ2-1; v_call: TRBV20-1; d_call: TRBD2; cdr3_aa: CSVSLAESYNEQFF; cdr3_nt: TGCAGCGTTAGTCTAGCGGAGTCCTACAATGAGCAGTTCTTC
clone_size: NA; j_call: TRBJ1-2; v_call: TRBV19; d_call: TRBD1; cdr3_aa: CASSIGTGTNYGYTF; cdr3_nt: TGTGCCAGTAGTATTGGGACAGGGACTAACTATGGCTACACCTTC
clone_size: NA; j_call: TRBJ2-4; v_call: TRBV5-1; d_call: TRBD2; cdr3_aa: CASSRLAGGKKGGNIQYF; cdr3_nt: TGCGCCAGCAGTAGGCTAGCGGGAGGAAAAAAGGGGGGAAACATTCAGTACTTC
clone_size: few; j_call: TRBJ2-2; v_call: TRBV6-1; d_call: TRBD2; cdr3_aa: CASRPGLAATGELFF; cdr3_nt: TGTGCCAGCAGACCGGGACTAGCAGCGACCGGGGAGCTGTTTTTT
clone_size: NA; j_call: TRBJ2-7; v_call: TRBV7-3; d_call: NA; cdr3_aa: CASSQRGTISYEQYF; cdr3_nt: TGCGCCAGCAGCCAACGGGGGACGATTTCCTACGAGCAGTACTTC
clone_size: many; j_call: TRBJ1-1; v_call: TRBV12-3/TRBV12-4; d_call: TRBD1; cdr3_aa: CASSSWDRVNTEAFF; cdr3_nt: TGTGCCAGCAGTTCCTGGGACAGGGTGAACACTGAAGCTTTCTTT
clone_size: NA; j_call: TRBJ1-2; v_call: TRBV28; d_call: NA; cdr3_aa: CASTLGEGLGGYTF; cdr3_nt: TGTGCCAGCACACTCGGTGAAGGATTGGGAGGCTACACCTTC
clone_size: NA; j_call: TRBJ1-1; v_call: TRBV11-3; d_call: NA; cdr3_aa: CASSLQGGEAFF; cdr3_nt: TGTGCCAGCAGCTTACAGGGTGGAGAAGCTTTCTTT
clone_size: many; j_call: TRBJ1-2; v_call: TRBV28; d_call: TRBD1; cdr3_aa: CASTQGGGGLYGYTF; cdr3_nt: TGTGCCAGCACCCAAGGGGGAGGGGGCTTATATGGCTACACCTTC